This TCR beta chain was found in a study of CD8+CD57+ T cells in acquired aplastic anemia. Across the study: Sorted CD4+ and CD8+ cell DNA averaged around 3 ug. Healthy donors gave some 10 million reads on average for CD4+ cells.

Profiling that covered TCR beta VDJ and CDR3 relied on genomic DNA as its template. A single record per CDR3 protein comes from TCRdb applying MiXCR to the reads. The sample lists tens of thousands of distinct CDR3 sequences; 65% to 80% were seen once. Notes on the study in general: CD8+ Simpson's diversity showed no significant patient-control difference. The study identified more than 25 CD8+ CDR3 sequences shared by patients and controls.

This clonotype was seen a single time. No antigen is known for it. CDR3 length equals 16 residues. V lost 8 bases and J lost 7; bases outside the gene matches: 17. Germline CDR1 reads WSHSY; CDR2 reads SAAADI. The source of this sequence is a human donor in good health, serving as a control. Sequences were obtained from sorted CD4+, CD8+, or CD8+CD57+ T cells (not recorded which) from PBMCs. The V call is TRBV10-2, the J call TRBJ2-5; 9 bases match TRBD2. CDR3 nucleotides: TGCGCCAGCTCTAAGGCGGGGGGGACCTGGGCGTGGACCCAGTACTTC. This encodes CASSKAGGTWAWTQYF.